A selection of T cell receptor beta chains follows, all from one sample in a study of T cells after yellow fever vaccination. TCRdb used MiXCR to reprocess the 5' RACE reads, holding one entry per CDR3 protein. The sample yields hundreds of thousands of distinct CDR3 sequences, around 13% seen once. The sequencing used CD4+ T cells sorted from PBMCs, collected 15 days after the yellow fever booster vaccination. These receptors came from a young man who received the YFV17D yellow fever vaccine. Both conserved end residues are part of each CDR3.

TRBV20-1	13	TRBJ1-5	CSARGDRNQPQHF
TRBV28	12	TRBJ1-2	CASTLWGSGYTF
TRBV6-2/TRBV6-3	13	TRBJ2-2	CASRLQGTGGLFF
TRBV4-3	15	TRBJ2-7	CASSQSHTGGYEQYF
TRBV4-2	13	TRBJ1-2	CASSQDLNYGYTF
TRBV20-1	14	TRBJ2-2	CSARPPAGPGELFF
TRBV20-1	13	TRBJ1-1	CSARRDRGTEAFF
TRBV12-3/TRBV12-4	13	TRBJ1-1	CASSFGGGTEAFF
TRBV4-1	14	TRBJ2-7	CASSQGEGPYEQYF
TRBV12-1	17	TRBJ2-7	CASSFPAPSRKPYEQYF
TRBV4-3	19	TRBJ2-5	CASSRVRGAGGPSEETQYF
TRBV29-1	14	TRBJ1-4	CSVEVNLGGEKLFF
TRBV30	12	TRBJ2-1	CAWRDWPQEQFF